Listed here are 10 T cell receptor beta chains from one sample, sequenced in a study of CD8 T cells in ankylosing spondylitis. Using its own MiXCR run on the 5' RACE reads, TCRdb lists one record per CDR3 protein. The sample holds roughly 150,000 distinct CDR3 sequences, around 32% seen once. The sequenced sample was synovial fluid, either unsorted or a sorted T cell fraction (not recorded which). Source of these receptors: a male donor with ankylosing spondylitis.

The V gene is TRBV7-8, the J gene TRBJ2-3; 15 bases match TRBD2. Trimming removed 7 bases from V and 2 bases from J; junction bases left unmatched: 10. The germline CDR1 and CDR2 sequences are SGHVS and FQNEAQ. The CDR3 sequence is 18 residues long. CDR3 coding DNA: TGTGCCAGCACCCTCCGGACTAGCGGGGGGGCCATCACAGATACGCAGTATTTT. Translation gives CASTLRTSGGAITDTQYF. The full variable domain, its missing parts supplied by reference TRBV7-8 and TRBJ2-3, is GAGVSQSPRYKVAKRGQDVALRCDPISGHVSLFWYQQALGQGPEFLTYFQNEAQLDKSGLPSDRFFAERPEGSVSTLKIQRTQQEDSAVYLCASTLRTSGGAITDTQYFGPGTRLTVL.

This clonotype was seen repeatedly, ten times or more. The J gene is TRBJ2-1, the V gene TRBV20-1; no clear D. The CDR3 is made up of 13 amino acids. The V gene's germline CDR1 is DFQATT and CDR2 SNEGSKA (reference sequence). V was pared by 4 bases and J by 3 bases, with 10 bases between. CDR3 residues: CSATTGFYNEQFF. The CDR3 region has the DNA TGCAGTGCTACGACGGGTTTCTACAATGAGCAGTTCTTC.

This clonotype was observed a handful of times. The chain carries TRBV5-1 and TRBJ2-2, with D possibly being TRBD2 (5 bases). The CDR3 runs 15 residues. Looked up from germline, CDR1 is SGHRS and CDR2 is YFSETQ. Trimming removed 2 bases at V and 2 bases at J, with 10 bases between. CDR3 region: CASSLIGVNTGELFF. CDR3 in DNA: TGCGCCAGCAGCTTAATCGGGGTAAACACCGGGGAGCTGTTTTTT.

The chain uses TRBV18 and TRBJ2-1; maybe TRBD2 (6 bases). This CDR3 is built from 14 residues. Trimming removed 5 bases from V and 2 bases from J, with 10 bases in between. CDR1 is KGHSH and CDR2 is LQKENI in the germline V gene. The CDR3 DNA is TGTGCCAGCTCAGGAGGGGAGGCCTACAATGAGCAGTTCTTC. This translates into CASSGGEAYNEQFF.

This clonotype was detected many times. This CDR3 is CASSVAPGQQETQYF. The CDR3 nucleotides are TGTGCCAGCAGCGTAGCCCCCGGACAGCAAGAGACCCAGTACTTC. The gene calls are TRBV9 and TRBJ2-5, with D tentatively TRBD1 (6 bases). Looked up from germline, CDR1 is SGDLS and CDR2 is YYNGEE. V was shortened by 0 bases and J by 2 bases, with 11 bases between the two germline ends. The length of the CDR3 is 15 residues. Looking up the rest from reference TRBV9 and TRBJ2-5 gives the full variable domain: DSGVTQTPKHLITATGQRVTLRCSPRSGDLSVYWYQQSLDQGLQFLIQYYNGEERAKGNILERFSAQQFPDLHSELNLSSLELGDSALYFCASSVAPGQQETQYFGPGTRLLVL.

The J gene is TRBJ1-6, the V gene TRBV20-1, with D perhaps TRBD1 (6 bases). The V gene lost 6 bases and the J gene lost 10 bases, with 10 bases spanning the gap. The germline gives CDR1 DFQATT, CDR2 SNEGSKA (reference sequence). The CDR3 runs 11 residues. The CDR3 coding sequence is TGCAGTGCCGGGGGCGGCTCACCCCTCCACTTT. Protein sequence: CSAGGGSPLHF.

The chain has TRBV7-3 and TRBJ2-7, with 10 bases lining up with TRBD2. The CDR3 is 20 residues long. Germline trimming cut 1 base from V and 2 bases from J; bases unmatched to any gene: 17. Per the germline V gene, CDR1 is SGHTA and CDR2 is FQGTGA. The CDR3, as DNA: TGTGCCAGCAGCTTAATCGGTCCGGCTAGCGGGGGCGGGGCGACCTACGAGCAGTACTTC. It codes for CASSLIGPASGGGATYEQYF.

The chain combines TRBV7-9 with TRBJ2-1; D unresolved. The germline CDR1 and CDR2 sequences are SEHNR and FQNEAQ (reference sequence). The CDR3 is made up of 16 amino acids. Trimming pared 8 bases from V and 4 bases from J, leaving 21 bases between. CDR3 loop: CASVPQDGLEYNEQFF. CDR3 DNA: TGTGCCAGCGTGCCTCAGGACGGCTTGGAGTACAATGAGCAGTTCTTC.

There are many counts of this clonotype. The gene calls are TRBV7-2 and TRBJ2-2, with 9 bases identical to TRBD2. Per the germline V gene, CDR1 is SGHTA and CDR2 is FQGNSA. With 10 bases clipped from V and 6 bases from J, the junction kept 15 bases outside the gene matches. The CDR3 has 16 residues. CDR3 residues: CATPKLSGSRAGELFF. The CDR3 DNA follows: TGTGCCACCCCGAAGCTTAGCGGGAGTAGGGCCGGGGAGCTGTTTTTT.

V and J are TRBV4-2 and TRBJ2-4, with TRBD2 matching over 7 bases. This CDR3 contains 16 residues. The ends lost 0 bases at V and 8 bases at J; junction bases unmatched: 10. Germline CDR1 is LGHNA and CDR2 is YNFKEQ. The CDR3 coding sequence is TGTGCCAGCAGCCAAGAAGGGAGAGCGGGGCGGGACATTCAGTACTTC. This gives the protein CASSQEGRAGRDIQYF.